The 30 T cell receptor beta chains listed next were all sequenced from one sample in a study of blood T cell repertoires in COVID-19. Assay: immunoSEQ multiplex PCR; the TCRdb copy retains only in-frame clones and omits some. The sample consists of about 350,000 clones, roughly 87% of them appearing once. The sequenced sample was PBMCs or T cells enriched from blood (not recorded which). Receptors were obtained from a woman aged 25 to 39 who had recovered from COVID-19.

The genes are TRBV6-5 and TRBJ2-3; TRBD2 aligns across 9 bases. Germline-derived CDR1 and CDR2 are MNHEY and SVGAGI. This CDR3 region has 14 residues. J was trimmed by 2 bases and V by 8 bases; bases with no gene match: 5. As DNA, the CDR3 is TGTGCCAGCCTAGCGGGACGGAACACAGATACGCAGTATTTT. Translating gives CASLAGRNTDTQYF.

This chain links TRBV23-1 with TRBJ2-3, with TRBD1 as a possible D gene (5 bases). TRBV23-1 is an ORF; its function is uncertain. Between the trimmed V and J ends, which lost 3 bases and 5 bases, there was a span of 15 bases. This CDR3 has 15 residues. CDR3 in amino acids: CASSQSRVSGDTQYF. DNA of the CDR3: TGCGCCAGCAGTCAGTCCAGGGTATCAGGAGATACGCAGTATTTT.

This sequence joins TRBV7-2 and TRBJ2-5, with 10 bases that match TRBD2. CDR3 size: 17 residues. V shed 3 bases, J shed 1 base, and the junction held 8 bases outside the gene matches. Germline-derived CDR1 and CDR2 are SGHTA and FQGNSA. CDR3 region: CASSFPGLATIQETQYF. CDR3 DNA: TGTGCCAGCAGCTTCCCGGGACTAGCGACAATCCAAGAGACCCAGTACTTC.

The V call is TRBV19, the J call TRBJ1-4, with TRBD1 as a possible D gene (5 bases). V was shortened by 5 bases and J by 3 bases, with 7 bases between the two germline ends. CDR3 length: 13 amino acids. Germline CDR1 and CDR2: LNHDA and SQIVND (reference sequence). CDR3 bases: TGTGCCAGTAGTGGGGGGTCTAATGAAAAACTGTTTTTT. Protein: CASSGGSNEKLFF. The whole variable domain, filled in from reference TRBV19 and TRBJ1-4, reads DGGITQSPKYLFRKEGQNVTLSCEQNLNHDAMYWYRQDPGQGLRLIYYSQIVNDFQKGDIAEGYSVSREKKESFPLTVTSAQKNPTAFYLCASSGGSNEKLFFGSGTQLSVL.

The gene calls are TRBV9 and TRBJ2-7, with 8 positions matching TRBD2. V lost 4 bases, J lost 4 bases, and 10 bases stayed unmatched. The germline V gene encodes CDR1 SGDLS and CDR2 YYNGEE. The CDR3 loop spans 15 amino acids. CDR3 DNA: TGTGCCAGCAGCCCTGGGAGGAGCGGGGGTTACGAGCAGTACTTC. Its protein is CASSPGRSGGYEQYF. Filled out from reference TRBV9 and TRBJ2-7, the complete variable domain reads DSGVTQTPKHLITATGQRVTLRCSPRSGDLSVYWYQQSLDQGLQFLIQYYNGEERAKGNILERFSAQQFPDLHSELNLSSLELGDSALYFCASSPGRSGGYEQYFGPGTRLTVT.

The J gene is TRBJ1-6, the V gene TRBV30; 7 positions agree with TRBD1. V gave up 0 bases and J gave up 4 bases; unmatched junction bases: 3. The CDR3 extends over 15 amino acids. The germline V gene has CDR1 GTSNPN and CDR2 SVGIG (reference sequence). DNA of the CDR3: TGTGCCTGGAGTGTACCGGGACAGTATAATTCACCCCTCCACTTT. This encodes CAWSVPGQYNSPLHF.

This clone is a singleton in its sample. J is TRBJ1-1 and V is TRBV21-1; TRBD1, as called in the table, went unchecked against the DNA. TRBV21-1 is designated a pseudogene. This CDR3 has 15 residues. The chain's CDR3 is CASSKPAQGNTEAFF. The CDR3 DNA is TGTGCCAGCAGCAAACCTGCACAGGGGAACACTGAAGCTTTCTTT.

The CDR3 region has the DNA TGTGCCAGCAGCTGGGGGGGGTTCGAGCAGTACTTC. Translated, it gives CASSWGGFEQYF. The chain recombines TRBV11-2 with TRBJ2-7; TRBD2 agrees at 7 bases. This CDR3 is 12 amino acids long. The trim removed 4 bases at V and 6 bases at J, leaving 3 bases unmatched. CDR1 is SGHAT, CDR2 FQNNGV, per germline.

The chain employs TRBV6-5 and TRBJ2-5, with 10 bases aligning to TRBD1. Germline V gene lookup returns CDR1 MNHEY and CDR2 SVGAGI. This CDR3 comprises 14 residues. V trimming: 7 bases; J trimming: 7 bases; junction bases outside the gene matches: 9. The CDR3 loop reads CASKTDRGRGTQYF. CDR3 nucleotides: TGTGCCAGCAAAACCGACAGGGGGCGAGGGACCCAGTACTTC.

The V and J genes are TRBV14 and TRBJ2-5, with 8 bases fitting TRBD2. CDR1 is SGHDN and CDR2 is FVKESK in the germline V gene. The V gene end was trimmed by 4 bases and the J gene end by 4 bases; junction bases not matched to a gene: 5. This CDR3 spans 14 amino acids. In DNA form, the CDR3 reads TGTGCCAGCAGCCCCGGGGGGGGCAGAGAGACCCAGTACTTC. It encodes CASSPGGGRETQYF. The entire variable domain, with the rest obtained from reference TRBV14 and TRBJ2-5, is as follows: EAGVTQFPSHSVIEKGQTVTLRCDPISGHDNLYWYRRVMGKEIKFLLHFVKESKQDESGMPNNRFLAERTGGTYSTLKVQPAELEDSGVYFCASSPGGGRETQYFGPGTRLLVL.

This sequence joins TRBV15 and TRBJ1-3; no reliable D call. The CDR3 runs to 16 residues. Germline V gene sequence: CDR1 LNHNV, CDR2 YYDKDF (reference sequence). With 0 bases removed from V and 0 bases from J, the gap between germline ends came to 9 bases. CDR3 sequence reads: CATSRDLGSSGNTIYF. As DNA, the CDR3 is TGTGCCACCAGCAGAGATCTCGGGAGCTCTGGAAACACCATATATTTT.

This sequence joins TRBV3-1 (or the pseudogene TRBV3-2) and TRBJ2-5; TRBD2 matches 11 bases. The junction had 7 bases not matched to a gene; V was cut back by 1 base and J by 0 bases. Germline V lookup: CDR1 LGHDT, CDR2 YNNKEL (reference sequence). The CDR3 consists of 18 residues. The CDR3 sequence is CASSQVIASGGYQETQYF. The CDR3 nucleotides are TGTGCCAGCAGCCAAGTTATAGCTAGCGGGGGGTACCAAGAGACCCAGTACTTC.

The chain is built from TRBV9 and TRBJ1-6; D gene ambiguous. This CDR3 comprises 15 residues. CDR1 is SGDLS, CDR2 YYNGEE, per germline. Trimming took off 0 bases at V and 10 bases at J, with 14 bases between the two ends. For the CDR3, the DNA is TGTGCCAGCAGCGTAGCTCTTCGGGGAGCATCACCCCTCCACTTT. Protein: CASSVALRGASPLHF.

The chain employs TRBV28 and TRBJ2-7, with D unresolved. The CDR3 extends over 15 amino acids. Germline assignment: CDR1 MDHEN and CDR2 SYDVKM. The V and J ends lost 4 bases and 2 bases respectively, with 15 bases between them. Here the CDR3 reads CASSSLVVQPYEQYF. CDR3 bases: TGTGCCAGCAGTTCCTTGGTCGTACAGCCCTACGAGCAGTACTTC. The variable domain in full, with the rest retrieved from reference TRBV28 and TRBJ2-7, is DVKVTQSSRYLVKRTGEKVFLECVQDMDHENMFWYRQDPGLGLRLIYFSYDVKMKEKGDIPEGYSVSREKKERFSLILESASTNQTSMYLCASSSLVVQPYEQYFGPGTRLTVT.

V and J are TRBV5-1 and TRBJ1-2; D possibly corresponds to TRBD1 (5 bases). V shed 1 base and J shed 6 bases, with 16 bases lying between them. There are 15 residues in the CDR3. Looked up from germline, CDR1 is SGHRS and CDR2 is YFSETQ. CDR3 loop: CASSLNAGGGNGYTF. The CDR3 DNA reads TGCGCCAGCAGCTTGAATGCCGGGGGAGGAAATGGCTACACCTTC.

The chain couples TRBV3-1 (or the pseudogene TRBV3-2) to TRBJ1-2, with 11 bases aligning to TRBD1. The CDR3 sequence is 13 residues long. In germline, CDR1 is LGHDT, CDR2 YNNKEL (reference sequence). V shed 4 bases, J shed 7 bases, and the junction held 2 bases outside the gene matches. This CDR3 reads CASSRGQGVGYTF. Here the CDR3 DNA reads TGTGCCAGCAGCCGGGGACAGGGGGTTGGCTACACCTTC.

J is TRBJ2-1 and V is TRBV5-1, with a tentative D call TRBD2 (5 bases). CDR1 and CDR2 (germline): SGHRS, YFSETQ. The CDR3 is 14 residues long. V shed 1 base and J shed 6 bases, with 11 bases lying between them. CDR3 amino acids: CASSLSPAGNEQFF. The CDR3 nucleotides read TGCGCCAGCAGCTTGAGTCCGGCGGGCAATGAGCAGTTCTTC.

The V and J genes are TRBV7-8 and TRBJ2-2; D unresolved. Per the germline V gene, CDR1 is SGHVS and CDR2 is FQNEAQ. There are 13 residues in the CDR3. Trimming shortened V by 1 base and J by 3 bases, and 3 bases separated the two germline ends. The CDR3 sequence is CASSLVYTGELFF. The CDR3 nucleotides read TGTGCCAGCAGCTTAGTCTACACCGGGGAGCTGTTTTTT.

This clone was observed a handful of times. The rearrangement links TRBV10-3 to TRBJ2-3; 8 nucleotides match TRBD2. Looked up from germline, CDR1 is ENHRY and CDR2 is SYGVKD. J gave up 4 bases and V 3 bases, and 9 bases lay outside the gene matches. The CDR3 runs to 16 residues. The DNA of the CDR3 is TGTGCCATCAGTGATTGGGGCGGGGGGACCGCAGATACGCAGTATTTT. Encoded protein: CAISDWGGGTADTQYF.

This clone has just one count. The chain joins TRBV14 to TRBJ2-3; 9 bases agree with TRBD1. Germline loops: CDR1 SGHDN, CDR2 FVKESK. The junction had 9 bases not matched to a gene; V was cut back by 8 bases and J by 3 bases. The CDR3 sequence is 15 residues long. CDR3 in DNA: TGTGCCAGCGCCCCCCCCGGGACAGGGACAGATACGCAGTATTTT. Protein product: CASAPPGTGTDTQYF.

V and J are TRBV24-1 and TRBJ2-2; D is undetermined. The CDR3 extends over 15 amino acids. Germline V CDR1 and CDR2: KGHDR, SFDVKD. V lost 0 bases and J lost 2, with 6 bases in between. As DNA, the CDR3 is TGTGCCACCAGTGATTTGATGGGCAACACCGGGGAGCTGTTTTTT. Translated: CATSDLMGNTGELFF.

The chain couples TRBV5-6 to TRBJ2-7; unclear D gene. Trimming pared 3 bases from V and 9 bases from J, leaving 19 bases between. Germline CDR1 and CDR2: SGHDT and YYEEEE. CDR3 size: 14 residues. The CDR3 loop is CASSSSTVGLGQYF. In nucleotides, the CDR3 is TGTGCCAGCAGCTCCTCTACAGTAGGTTTGGGGCAGTACTTC. Drawing the rest from reference TRBV5-6 and TRBJ2-7, the complete variable domain is DAGVTQSPTHLIKTRGQQVTLRCSPKSGHDTVSWYQQALGQGPQFIFQYYEEEERQRGNFPDRFSGHQFPNYSSELNVNALLLGDSALYLCASSSSTVGLGQYFGPGTRLTVT.

The chain uses TRBV5-1 and TRBJ1-2; the match to TRBD1 covers 7 bases. The J segment lost 6 bases and the V segment lost 0 bases, leaving 5 bases of the junction unmatched. The CDR3 covers 14 residues. Germline V gives CDR1 SGHRS, CDR2 YFSETQ. The CDR3 bases are TGCGCCAGCAGCTTGGGAGGGACAGCCAATGGCTACACCTTC. Its protein is CASSLGGTANGYTF.

The chain couples TRBV28 to TRBJ1-6, with a weak D call TRBD1 (6 bases). Germline CDR1 is MDHEN and CDR2 is SYDVKM. The CDR3 extends over 14 amino acids. V dropped 5 bases and J dropped 6 bases, with 11 bases sitting between them. The CDR3 sequence: CASSIWTANSPLHF. In DNA, the CDR3 is TGTGCCAGCAGTATTTGGACAGCTAATTCACCCCTCCACTTT.

The genes are TRBV5-4 and TRBJ2-7, with 15 nucleotides matching TRBD2. Germline V CDR1 and CDR2: SGHNT, YYREEE (reference sequence). The trim removed 4 bases at V and 2 bases at J, leaving 10 bases unmatched. The CDR3 sequence is 18 residues long. CDR3 sequence: CASSAAGTSGGTAYEQYF. The DNA for the CDR3 is TGTGCCAGCAGCGCTGCCGGGACTAGCGGGGGGACAGCCTACGAGCAGTACTTC.

The chain combines TRBV19 with TRBJ1-1; D is unresolved. The length of the CDR3 is 12 residues. V was shortened by 6 bases and J by 4 bases, with 9 bases between the two germline ends. Germline CDR1 LNHDA, CDR2 SQIVND (reference sequence). The CDR3: CASRARGTEAFF. The CDR3, as DNA: TGTGCCAGTAGAGCTAGAGGCACTGAAGCTTTCTTT.

The chain combines TRBV15 with TRBJ1-4; TRBD1 aligns across 8 bases. CDR1 is LNHNV and CDR2 is YYDKDF in the germline V gene (reference sequence). CDR3 size: 15 residues. Losses at the gene ends were 8 bases for V and 8 bases for J; bases not matched to a gene: 13. In DNA form, the CDR3 reads TGTGCCACCCGAGGTGATGGACAGGGCGAAGAAAAACTGTTTTTT. Its translation: CATRGDGQGEEKLFF.

DNA for the CDR3: TGTGCCAGCAGTCCAGTCACACAGGGCCATTCACCCCTCCACTTT. It codes for CASSPVTQGHSPLHF. The chain has TRBV27 and TRBJ1-6; a weak D match, TRBD1 (6 bases). The CDR3 covers 15 residues. The germline V gene has CDR1 MNHEY and CDR2 SMNVEV (reference sequence). V was trimmed by 5 bases and J by 8 bases, leaving 16 bases between them.

This sequence joins TRBV2 and TRBJ1-1; 9 positions agree with TRBD1. CDR1 is SNHLY and CDR2 is FYNNEI in the germline V gene. The CDR3 is 14 amino acids. The trim removed 5 bases at V and 4 bases at J, leaving 5 bases unmatched. This chain's CDR3 is CASSKMTGGTEAFF. DNA for the CDR3: TGTGCCAGCAGTAAAATGACAGGGGGCACTGAAGCTTTCTTT. The full variable domain, with the rest looked up from reference TRBV2 and TRBJ1-1, is EPEVTQTPSHQVTQMGQEVILRCVPISNHLYFYWYRQILGQKVEFLVSFYNNEISEKSEIFDDQFSVERPDGSNFTLKIRSTKLEDSAMYFCASSKMTGGTEAFFGQGTRLTVV.

The chain has TRBV7-9 and TRBJ1-5, with D maybe TRBD1 (6 bases). The V end lost 4 bases, the J end lost 1 base, and 14 bases lay between the germline ends. This CDR3 comprises 16 residues. In germline, CDR1 is SEHNR, CDR2 FQNEAQ (reference sequence). The CDR3 DNA is TGTGCCAGCAGCTCAACGCGGACAGACAGCAATCAGCCCCAGCATTTT. Amino acid sequence: CASSSTRTDSNQPQHF. Drawing the rest from reference TRBV7-9 and TRBJ1-5, the complete variable domain is DTGVSQNPRHKITKRGQNVTFRCDPISEHNRLYWYRQTLGQGPEFLTYFQNEAQLEKSRLLSDRFSAERPKGSFSTLEIQRTEQGDSAMYLCASSSTRTDSNQPQHFGDGTRLSIL.